This T cell receptor (beta chain) was observed in a study of immune evolution from preneoplasia to lung adenocarcinoma. V was cut by 4 bases and J by 10 bases, with 14 bases left in between. CDR1 SGHAT and CDR2 FQDESV come from the germline V gene (reference sequence). This CDR3 is 13 amino acids long. TCRdb keeps only in-frame clones here, not all; method: immunoSEQ multiplex PCR. The sample contains some 15,000 clones, roughly 80% of which appear only once. Comment on this clone: Its specificity is unknown.

Points from the study as a whole: Later-stage lesions appeared to have more T cells, more diversity, less clonality. KRAS-mutant nodules had the highest T cell clonality.

The sequence came from a person aged 70 to 85 with lung adenocarcinoma. Material: FFPE minimally invasive lung adenocarcinoma tissue. The rearrangement links TRBV11-1 to TRBJ2-1; D is perhaps TRBD1 (6 bases). CDR3 nucleotides: TGTGCCAGCAGCTCCGGGACAACGGGGGAGCAGTTCTTC. Translation gives CASSSGTTGEQFF.